Listed below are T cell receptor beta chains from one sample, sequenced in a study of cytomegalovirus exposure and HLA in healthy donors. Assay used: immunoSEQ multiplex PCR; TCRdb lists only in-frame clones, some missing. This table has 200,000 to 250,000 clones, approximately 78% appearing once. The source material was PBMCs. The source is a woman aged 40 to 49 in good health and CMV-seronegative. CDR3s include the opening cysteine and the closing phenylalanine or tryptophan. D genes are given only for firm matches. Size is stated for part of the rows, as once, few or many counts, or as a class when the clone is expanded.

-	TRBV11-2	-	TRBJ2-1	TGTGCCAGCAGCTTAGCGGGCAATGAGCAGTTCTTC	CASSLAGNEQFF
-	TRBV7-3	-	TRBJ2-7	TGTGCCAGCAGCTTAACTAGCGGAATTTCCTACGAGCAGTACTTC	CASSLTSGISYEQYF
TRBD1	TRBV28	-	TRBJ2-2	TGTGCCAGCAGCACATGGGACAGGGGTTCCGGGGAGCTGTTTTTT	CASSTWDRGSGELFF
TRBD1	TRBV5-1	-	TRBJ2-7	TGCGCCAGCAGCACAGAGACAGGGGGGCCCTACGAGCAGTACTTC	CASSTETGGPYEQYF
-	TRBV30	-	TRBJ1-1	TGTGCCTGGAGCGGGGACTTCCAGAACACTGAAGCTTTCTTT	CAWSGDFQNTEAFF
-	TRBV7-9	-	TRBJ1-2	TGTGCCAGCAGCCAGCAGGGCTATGGCTACACCTTC	CASSQQGYGYTF
-	TRBV28	-	TRBJ2-7	TGTGCCAGCAGTATCACCTTTGGGGGAGGCCCGCCCGAGCAGTACTTC	CASSITFGGGPPEQYF
TRBD1	TRBV28	-	TRBJ2-7	TGTGCCAGCAGTTCCCCAGGCCGGGACAGGATCCGAACCTCCTACGAGCAGTACTTC	CASSSPGRDRIRTSYEQYF
-	TRBV5-1	-	TRBJ1-1	TGCGCCAGCAGCTTGGCCGGACAGCACACTGAAGCTTTCTTT	CASSLAGQHTEAFF
TRBD2	TRBV7-8	-	TRBJ2-1	TGTGCCAGCAGCCCTTGGGGAGCGGGAAGGCAATACAATGAGCAGTTCTTC	CASSPWGAGRQYNEQFF
TRBD2	TRBV10-3	-	TRBJ2-1	TGTGCCATCAGTGGAAGCGGGAGTCAGGGGAATGAGCAGTTCTTC	CAISGSGSQGNEQFF
TRBD1	TRBV15	-	TRBJ1-1	TGTGCCACCAGCGGGTTAAACAGGGGTCTAGCTTTCTTT	CATSGLNRGLAFF
TRBD1	TRBV5-1	-	TRBJ1-6	TGCGCCAGCAGGCAAGACAGGGGAGGATCACCCCTCCACTTT	CASRQDRGGSPLHF
TRBD2	TRBV27	once	TRBJ2-1	TGTGCCAGCAGACTTGGACTAGCGATACATGAGCAGTTCTTC	CASRLGLAIHEQFF
TRBD2	TRBV5-1	-	TRBJ2-3	TGCGCCAGCGGGCCGACTAGCGGCACAGATACGCAGTATTTT	CASGPTSGTDTQYF
-	TRBV7-9	-	TRBJ1-2	TGTGCCAGCAGCTTAGAAAGCGGCCTCTATGGCTACACCTTC	CASSLESGLYGYTF
-	TRBV7-2	-	TRBJ2-5	TGTGCCTCAGCACGTGGGGGGGCCCAAGAGACCCAGTACTTC	CASARGGAQETQYF